These 29 T cell receptor beta chains were sequenced from one sample in a study of identical twins. Each CDR3 protein is one row after TCRdb ran MiXCR on the 5' RACE reads. The data show 650,000 to 800,000 distinct CDR3 sequences, around 8.3% seen once. The same specimen was also included in a second study, on yellow fever vaccine responses in identical twins.

Specimen: PBMCs. The receptors originated from a woman between 18 and 29 years old in good health.

This chain joins TRBV11-2 and TRBJ2-1, with 9 bases that match TRBD2. CDR1 and CDR2 (germline): SGHAT, FQNNGV. J lost 6 bases, V lost 5 bases, and 11 bases had no gene match. The CDR3 is made up of 16 amino acids. CDR3 nucleotides: TGTGCCAGCAGCGGATCCGGGACTAGCTACCTCAATGAGCAGTTCTTC. This encodes CASSGSGTSYLNEQFF.

This clonotype turned up a few times. The chain carries TRBV4-2 and TRBJ2-1; D may correspond to TRBD1 or TRBD2 (5 bases each). Germline CDR1 reads LGHNA; CDR2 reads YNFKEQ. The CDR3 consists of 14 residues. The V and J ends lost 3 bases and 4 bases respectively, with 10 bases between them. The CDR3 DNA reads TGTGCCAGCAGCCAGGGGGACCCATACAATGAGCAGTTCTTC. Translation: CASSQGDPYNEQFF.

V usage is TRBV12-3 or TRBV12-4 and J usage is TRBJ2-1; 11 nucleotides align to TRBD1. The CDR3 is 18 amino acids. In DNA, the CDR3 is TGTACCCGCAGTTCAGGGGGGACAGGGGGGTATGAAAAAAATGAGCAGTTCTTC. Its protein product is CTRSSGGTGGYEKNEQFF.

The chain uses TRBV6-5 and TRBJ2-7; 9 nucleotides agree with TRBD2. The germline V gene encodes CDR1 MNHEY and CDR2 SVGAGI. Unmatched junction bases numbered 4, after V lost 0 bases and J lost 4 bases. The CDR3 has 15 amino acids. CDR3 region: CASSYSRGREYEQYF. For the CDR3, the DNA is TGTGCCAGCAGTTACTCGCGCGGGAGGGAGTACGAGCAGTACTTC.

In this sample, this clonotype turned up a few times. The rearrangement links TRBV6-2 or TRBV6-3 to TRBJ2-7; 12 nucleotides line up with TRBD2. Germline trimming cut 6 bases from V and 2 bases from J; bases unmatched to any gene: 2. The germline V gene has CDR1 MNHEY and CDR2 SVGEGT. The CDR3 is made up of 14 amino acids. CDR3 sequence (DNA): TGTGCCAGCAGAAGACTAGCGGGAGCCTACGAGCAGTACTTC. Amino acids: CASRRLAGAYEQYF.

The chain links TRBV20-1 to TRBJ2-3; tentatively, D is TRBD1 (6 bases). The CDR3 is made up of 15 amino acids. Germline V CDR1 and CDR2: DFQATT, SNEGSKA (reference sequence). The V end was cut by 3 bases, the J end by 8 bases, with 21 bases between. The CDR3 DNA reads TGCAGTGCTAGGGCCCTACAGGGAGAATGGAGTACGCAGTATTTT. It yields the protein CSARALQGEWSTQYF.

V and J are TRBV29-1 and TRBJ2-6; tentative D call: TRBD1 (6 bases). V lost 6 bases and J lost 1, with 16 bases in between. The V gene's germline CDR1 is SQVTM and CDR2 ANQGSEA. The CDR3 runs 16 residues. CDR3 in amino acids: CSVWAGEASGANVLTF. The CDR3 region has the DNA TGCAGCGTCTGGGCAGGGGAAGCATCTGGGGCCAACGTCCTGACTTTC.

V usage is TRBV5-6 and J usage is TRBJ2-5; D is perhaps TRBD2 (5 bases). Looked up from germline, CDR1 is SGHDT and CDR2 is YYEEEE. V dropped 4 bases and J dropped 4 bases, with 11 bases sitting between them. This CDR3 region has 13 residues. CDR3 sequence (DNA): TGTGCCAGCAGCCCGGGGAATGGAGAGACCCAGTACTTC. It yields the protein CASSPGNGETQYF.

The chain couples TRBV29-1 to TRBJ2-6, with 10 bases matching TRBD1. With 4 bases clipped from V and 1 base from J, the junction kept 4 bases outside the gene matches. Germline loops: CDR1 SQVTM, CDR2 ANQGSEA. The CDR3 totals 16 residues. The CDR3, as DNA: TGCAGCGTTGGGGACAGGGGAATGTCTGGGGCCAACGTCCTGACTTTC. Translated: CSVGDRGMSGANVLTF. The full variable domain, its missing parts supplied by reference TRBV29-1 and TRBJ2-6, is SAVISQKPSRDICQRGTSLTIQCQVDSQVTMMFWYRQQPGQSLTLIATANQGSEATYESGFVIDKFPISRPNLTFSTLTVSNMSPEDSSIYLCSVGDRGMSGANVLTFGAGSRLTVL.

This clonotype was found many times. The chain couples TRBV15 to TRBJ2-3; 14 bases are a match to TRBD2. Trimming removed 2 bases from V and 5 bases from J; junction bases left unmatched: 3. There are 16 residues in the CDR3. CDR1 LNHNV and CDR2 YYDKDF come from the germline V gene (reference sequence). CDR3 DNA sequence: TGTGCCACCAGCAGACGACTAGCGGGGGGGATAGATACGCAGTATTTT. This translates into CATSRRLAGGIDTQYF.

V gene TRBV18 combines with J gene TRBJ2-6, with D possibly matching TRBD1 (6 bases). The CDR3 sequence is 15 residues long. The germline CDR1 and CDR2 sequences are KGHSH and LQKENI. Trimming left V 6 bases short and J 2 bases short, with 11 bases between. CDR3 DNA sequence: TGTGCCAGCTCGATACAGGGTACTGGGGCCAACGTCCTGACTTTC. It is translated as CASSIQGTGANVLTF.

This clonotype turned up a few times. The chain has TRBV28 and TRBJ2-2, with a tentative D call TRBD2 (6 bases). The CDR3 covers 14 residues. V lost 5 bases and J lost 3, with 10 bases in between. Germline assignment: CDR1 MDHEN and CDR2 SYDVKM. CDR3: CASSPWEDTGELFF. CDR3 sequence (DNA): TGTGCCAGCAGTCCCTGGGAGGACACCGGGGAGCTGTTTTTT.

This clonotype was observed a handful of times. The genes are TRBV11-2 and TRBJ2-7; D is tentatively TRBD1 or TRBD2 (5 bases each). CDR1 and CDR2 from the germline V gene are SGHAT and FQNNGV. The V end lost 1 base, the J end lost 3 bases, and 10 bases lay between the germline ends. The CDR3 is made up of 14 amino acids. Here the CDR3 reads CASSLVGVLYEQYF. The CDR3 DNA reads TGTGCCAGCAGCTTAGTGGGGGTGCTCTACGAGCAGTACTTC.

This clonotype occurred many times. The chain is built from TRBV27 and TRBJ2-7; 9 bases are a match to TRBD2. Germline V CDR1 and CDR2: MNHEY, SMNVEV (reference sequence). With 9 bases clipped from V and 1 base from J, the junction kept 7 bases outside the gene matches. This CDR3 has 14 amino acids. CDR3 sequence (DNA): TGTGCCAGTCCTAGCGGGACCGGTTCCTACGAGCAGTACTTC. Translation gives CASPSGTGSYEQYF.

The V and J genes are TRBV4-3 and TRBJ2-1, with 8 bases matching TRBD2. CDR3 length: 17 residues. V was pared by 0 bases and J by 3 bases, with 7 bases of the junction left unmatched. The V gene's germline CDR1 is LGHNA and CDR2 YSLEER. CDR3 DNA: TGCGCCAGCAGCCAAGATGCAGCGGGAGTGGTCTACAATGAGCAGTTCTTC. It is translated as CASSQDAAGVVYNEQFF.

This chain connects TRBV7-2 to TRBJ1-3; 7 nucleotides line up with TRBD1. Germline lookup yields CDR1 SGHTA and CDR2 FQGNSA. J lost 1 base, V lost 5 bases, and 5 bases had no gene match. The CDR3 contains 15 residues. The CDR3 protein is CASSGWTGSGNTIYF. CDR3 DNA sequence: TGTGCCAGCAGCGGGTGGACAGGATCTGGAAACACCATATATTTT. The whole variable domain, remainder taken from reference TRBV7-2 and TRBJ1-3, is GAGVSQSPSNKVTEKGKDVELRCDPISGHTALYWYRQSLGQGLEFLIYFQGNSAPDKSGLPSDRFSAERTGGSVSTLTIQRTQQEDSAVYLCASSGWTGSGNTIYFGEGSWLTVV.

This clonotype was detected a few times. The chain has TRBV10-3 and TRBJ2-7, with TRBD1 matching 8 bases. CDR1 and CDR2 (germline): ENHRY, SYGVKD. The trim removed 0 bases at V and 2 bases at J, leaving 6 bases unmatched. The CDR3 sequence is 16 residues long. Here the CDR3 DNA reads TGTGCCATCAGTGAGTCGATAGGACAGGGAGCCTACGAGCAGTACTTC. Amino acid sequence: CAISESIGQGAYEQYF.

At least ten counts were recorded for this clonotype. In nucleotides, the CDR3 is TGTGCCAGCAGCCCAACGAACACTGAAGCTTTCTTT. It translates to CASSPTNTEAFF. The chain employs TRBV11-2 and TRBJ1-1; D gene uncertain. Germline V CDR1 and CDR2: SGHAT, FQNNGV. The V and J ends lost 5 bases and 1 base respectively, with 5 bases between them. The CDR3 extends over 12 amino acids.

V gene TRBV11-2 combines with J gene TRBJ2-4; TRBD2 aligns across 7 bases. The CDR3 is 15 amino acids. V lost 1 base and J lost 4; bases outside the gene matches: 4. Germline CDR1 is SGHAT and CDR2 is FQNNGV. The DNA of the CDR3 is TGTGCCAGCAGCTTAGTGGGACTAAGTAAAAACATTCAGTACTTC. Its translation: CASSLVGLSKNIQYF.

This clonotype was recorded at least ten times. The J gene is TRBJ2-3, the V gene TRBV5-8, with 7 bases fitting TRBD1. CDR3 length: 16 amino acids. V gave up 1 base and J gave up 2 bases; unmatched junction bases: 7. Germline CDR1 and CDR2: SGHTS and YDEGEE. The CDR3 here is CASSLSAGGVTDTQYF. CDR3 bases: TGTGCCAGCAGCTTGTCGGCAGGGGGAGTCACAGATACGCAGTATTTT.

The gene calls are TRBV28 and TRBJ1-6; 10 nucleotides agree with TRBD1. Germline CDR1 is MDHEN and CDR2 is SYDVKM. The V segment lost 6 bases and the J segment 9 bases; nucleotides outside the gene matches: 8. This CDR3 comprises 15 residues. The CDR3 here is CASRGTGELVSPLHF. The CDR3 bases are TGTGCCAGCAGGGGGACAGGGGAACTAGTTTCACCCCTCCACTTT.

This clonotype turned up a few times. The gene calls are TRBV15 and TRBJ1-2; 9 bases map to TRBD1. This CDR3 is 17 amino acids long. Trimming took 7 bases from V and 2 from J; bases not matched to a gene: 14. Germline CDR1 LNHNV, CDR2 YYDKDF (reference sequence). The CDR3 loop reads CATTPSPPTGGNYGYTF. Here the CDR3 DNA reads TGTGCCACCACCCCGTCCCCCCCAACAGGGGGCAACTATGGCTACACCTTC.

This clonotype was detected many times. The chain recombines TRBV20-1 with TRBJ2-1; D might be TRBD1 (7 bases). The CDR3 length is 14 residues. V gave up 0 bases and J gave up 6 bases, with 12 bases separating them. The V gene's germline CDR1 is DFQATT and CDR2 SNEGSKA (reference sequence). CDR3 loop: CSARDRRGLNEQFF. CDR3 DNA: TGCAGTGCTAGAGATAGGAGGGGGCTCAATGAGCAGTTCTTC.

This clonotype has more than one count but fewer than ten. This rearrangement joins TRBV10-3 to TRBJ2-3; D not resolved. CDR3 length: 12 residues. V lost 8 bases and J lost 6, with 12 bases in between. The germline gives CDR1 ENHRY, CDR2 SYGVKD. The CDR3 DNA sequence: TGTGCCATCTCCGTCGAGAGGGATACGCAGTATTTT. Translation gives CAISVERDTQYF.

V gene TRBV23-1 combines with J gene TRBJ2-3, with D possibly being TRBD1 (5 bases). TRBV23-1 is an open reading frame whose function is uncertain. This CDR3 is built from 15 residues. V was clipped by 7 bases and J by 4 bases, with 18 bases between them. The CDR3 sequence is CASNQGSPKSDTQYF. The CDR3 DNA reads TGCGCCAGCAACCAGGGCTCCCCTAAATCAGATACGCAGTATTTT.

The chain employs TRBV29-1 and TRBJ2-1; 7 nucleotides match TRBD2. CDR1 is SQVTM and CDR2 is ANQGSEA in the germline V gene. This CDR3 has 11 residues. The V segment lost 4 bases and the J segment 12 bases; nucleotides outside the gene matches: 6. Here the CDR3 reads CSVVGGEVQFF. CDR3 in DNA: TGCAGCGTTGTGGGGGGGGAGGTGCAGTTCTTC.

The rearrangement links TRBV5-1 to TRBJ2-5; TRBD2 aligns across 12 bases. Trimming took 3 bases from V and 0 from J; bases not matched to a gene: 9. The CDR3 is 18 residues long. Germline V gene lookup returns CDR1 SGHRS and CDR2 YFSETQ. The CDR3, as DNA: TGCGCCAGCAGCTGGAGGACTAGCGGGGCGCCCTACCAAGAGACCCAGTACTTC. Translation gives CASSWRTSGAPYQETQYF.

This clonotype was seen a handful of times. The chain recombines TRBV7-9 with TRBJ2-7; the D is unclear. CDR3 length: 15 residues. V gave up 5 bases and J gave up 0 bases, with 14 bases separating them. CDR1 is SEHNR and CDR2 is FQNEAQ in the germline V gene (reference sequence). The CDR3 DNA follows: TGTGCCAGCAGCCCCGCGGCCGGTTACTCCTACGAGCAGTACTTC. This codes for CASSPAAGYSYEQYF.

The chain joins TRBV20-1 to TRBJ2-3; D not resolved. Germline CDR1 is DFQATT and CDR2 is SNEGSKA (reference sequence). Trimming removed 3 bases at V and 3 bases at J, with 10 bases between. This CDR3 region has 13 residues. The CDR3 spells CSASVDATDTQYF. The CDR3 DNA is TGCAGTGCTAGTGTCGACGCTACAGATACGCAGTATTTT.